This T cell receptor (beta chain) was identified during a study of shared clonotypes between healthy human individuals. Naivety among CD8 cells was defined by CD45RO negativity and positive CCR7 selection, thereby excluding terminally differentiated effector memory CD45RA+ cells. TCRdb's copy holds only in-frame clones and misses some; the assay was immunoSEQ multiplex PCR. The sample consists of about 600,000 clones, 98% of them appearing once. Source material: naive CD8+ T cells sorted from blood. The receptor was isolated from a man aged 25-40 years in good health.

CDR3 amino acids: CASSYSGDGDEQFF. CDR3 coding DNA: TGTGCCAGCAGTTACTCCGGCGATGGTGATGAGCAGTTCTTC. J is TRBJ2-1 and V is TRBV6-5; D is unclear. CDR3 length: 14 residues. Germline-derived CDR1 and CDR2 are MNHEY and SVGAGI. The ends were cut back, 0 bases at V and 8 bases at J, with 11 bases in the middle.